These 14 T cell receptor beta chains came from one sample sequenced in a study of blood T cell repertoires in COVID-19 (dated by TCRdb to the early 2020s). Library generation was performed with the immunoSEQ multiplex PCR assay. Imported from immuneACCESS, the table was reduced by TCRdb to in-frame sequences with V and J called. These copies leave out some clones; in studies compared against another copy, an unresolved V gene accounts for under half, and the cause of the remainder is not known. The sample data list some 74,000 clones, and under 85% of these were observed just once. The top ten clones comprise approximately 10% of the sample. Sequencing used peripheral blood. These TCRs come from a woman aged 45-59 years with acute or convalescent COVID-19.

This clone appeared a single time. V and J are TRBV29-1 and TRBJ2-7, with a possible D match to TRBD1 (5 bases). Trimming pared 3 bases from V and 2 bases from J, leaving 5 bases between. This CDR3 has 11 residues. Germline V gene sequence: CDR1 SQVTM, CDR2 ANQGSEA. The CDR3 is CSVEDTYEQYF. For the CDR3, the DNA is TGCAGCGTTGAGGACACCTACGAGCAGTACTTC.

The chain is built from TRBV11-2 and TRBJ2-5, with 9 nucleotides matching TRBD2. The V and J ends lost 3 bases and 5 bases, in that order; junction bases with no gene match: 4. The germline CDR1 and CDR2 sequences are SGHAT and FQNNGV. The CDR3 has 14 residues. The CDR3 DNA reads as TGTGCCAGCAGCTTTTATACTAGCGGGGAGACCCAGTACTTC. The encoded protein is CASSFYTSGETQYF.

CDR3 sequence: CASTQGASGNTIYF. CDR3 coding DNA: TGTGCCAGCACCCAGGGGGCTAGTGGAAACACCATATATTTT. The rearrangement links TRBV7-9 to TRBJ1-3, with 8 bases lining up with TRBD1. The CDR3 runs to 14 residues. The J segment lost 3 bases and the V segment lost 7 bases, leaving 5 bases of the junction unmatched. The V gene's germline CDR1 is SEHNR and CDR2 FQNEAQ (reference sequence). Combining the CDR3 with reference TRBV7-9 and TRBJ1-3 gives the whole variable domain DTGVSQNPRHKITKRGQNVTFRCDPISEHNRLYWYRQTLGQGPEFLTYFQNEAQLEKSRLLSDRFSAERPKGSFSTLEIQRTEQGDSAMYLCASTQGASGNTIYFGEGSWLTVV.

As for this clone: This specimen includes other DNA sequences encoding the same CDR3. CDR3 loop: CASSLGQGREKLFF. The CDR3 coding sequence is TGTGCCAGCAGCTTAGGCCAGGGTAGGGAAAAACTGTTTTTT. This sequence joins TRBV11-2 and TRBJ1-4, with a weak D call TRBD1 (5 bases). The germline CDR1 and CDR2 sequences are SGHAT and FQNNGV. This CDR3 is 14 amino acids long. The V end lost 1 base, the J end lost 8 bases, and 11 bases lay between the germline ends.

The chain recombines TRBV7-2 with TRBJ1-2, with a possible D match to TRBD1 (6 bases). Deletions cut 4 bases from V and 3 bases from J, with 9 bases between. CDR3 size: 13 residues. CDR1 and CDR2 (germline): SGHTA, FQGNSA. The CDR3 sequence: CASSSRQDYGYTF. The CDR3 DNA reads TGTGCCAGCAGCTCTCGACAGGACTATGGCTACACCTTC.

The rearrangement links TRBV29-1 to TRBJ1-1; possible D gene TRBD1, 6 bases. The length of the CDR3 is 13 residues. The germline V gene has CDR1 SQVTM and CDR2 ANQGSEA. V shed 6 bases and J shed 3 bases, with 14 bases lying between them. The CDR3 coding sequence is TGCAGCGTGAACCAGGGGAGGGACACTGAAGCTTTCTTT. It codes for CSVNQGRDTEAFF.

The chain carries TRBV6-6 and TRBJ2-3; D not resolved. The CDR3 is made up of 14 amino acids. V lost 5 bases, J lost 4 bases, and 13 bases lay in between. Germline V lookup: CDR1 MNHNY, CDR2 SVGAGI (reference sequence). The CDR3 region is CASSLPRVSDTQYF. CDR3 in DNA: TGTGCCAGCAGTCTACCACGGGTGTCAGATACGCAGTATTTT.

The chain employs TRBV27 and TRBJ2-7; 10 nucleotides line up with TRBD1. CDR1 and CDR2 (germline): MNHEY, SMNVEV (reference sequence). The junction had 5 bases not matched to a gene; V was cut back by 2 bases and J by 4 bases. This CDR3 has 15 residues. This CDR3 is CASSLQTGGNYEQYF. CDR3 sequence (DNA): TGTGCCAGCAGTTTACAGACAGGGGGCAATTACGAGCAGTACTTC.

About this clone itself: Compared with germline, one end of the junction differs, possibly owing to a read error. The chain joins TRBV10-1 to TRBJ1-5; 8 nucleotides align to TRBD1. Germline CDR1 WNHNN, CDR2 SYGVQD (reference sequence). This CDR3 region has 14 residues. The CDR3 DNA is TGCGCCAGCAGTGTAGCGGACAGGGAACAGCGCCAGCATTTT. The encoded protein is CASSVADREQRQHF.

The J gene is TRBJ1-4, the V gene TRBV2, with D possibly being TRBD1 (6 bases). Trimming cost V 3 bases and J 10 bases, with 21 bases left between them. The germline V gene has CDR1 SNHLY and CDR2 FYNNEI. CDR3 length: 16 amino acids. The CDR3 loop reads CASSEPNPKQGAKLFF. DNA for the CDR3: TGTGCCAGCAGTGAGCCCAACCCCAAACAGGGCGCAAAACTGTTTTTT.

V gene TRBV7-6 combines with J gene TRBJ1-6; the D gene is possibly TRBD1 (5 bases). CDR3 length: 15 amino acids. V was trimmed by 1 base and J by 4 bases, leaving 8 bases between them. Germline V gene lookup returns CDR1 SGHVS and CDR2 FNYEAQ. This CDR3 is CASSLGGIYNSPLHF. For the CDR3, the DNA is TGTGCCAGCAGCTTAGGGGGCATTTATAATTCACCCCTCCACTTT.

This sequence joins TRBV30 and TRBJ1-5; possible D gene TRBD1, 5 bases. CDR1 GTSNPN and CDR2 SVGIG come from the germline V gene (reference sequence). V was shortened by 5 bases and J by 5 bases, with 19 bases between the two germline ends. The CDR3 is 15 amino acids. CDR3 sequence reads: CAWGSGTLDYQPQHF. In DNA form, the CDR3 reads TGTGCCTGGGGATCCGGGACTCTCGATTATCAGCCCCAGCATTTT.

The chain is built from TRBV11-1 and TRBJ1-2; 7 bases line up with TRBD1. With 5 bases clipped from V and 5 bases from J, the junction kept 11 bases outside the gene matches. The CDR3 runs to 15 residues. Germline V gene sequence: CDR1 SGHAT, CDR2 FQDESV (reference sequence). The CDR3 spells CASSLDRQGRYGYTF. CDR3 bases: TGTGCCAGCAGCCTTGACAGACAGGGACGATATGGCTACACCTTC.

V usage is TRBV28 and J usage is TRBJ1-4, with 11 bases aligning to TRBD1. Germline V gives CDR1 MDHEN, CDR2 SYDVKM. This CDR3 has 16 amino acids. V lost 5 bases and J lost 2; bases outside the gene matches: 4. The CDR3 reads CASSGDRGSTNEKLFF. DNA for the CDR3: TGTGCCAGCAGTGGGGACAGGGGGTCCACTAATGAAAAACTGTTTTTT.